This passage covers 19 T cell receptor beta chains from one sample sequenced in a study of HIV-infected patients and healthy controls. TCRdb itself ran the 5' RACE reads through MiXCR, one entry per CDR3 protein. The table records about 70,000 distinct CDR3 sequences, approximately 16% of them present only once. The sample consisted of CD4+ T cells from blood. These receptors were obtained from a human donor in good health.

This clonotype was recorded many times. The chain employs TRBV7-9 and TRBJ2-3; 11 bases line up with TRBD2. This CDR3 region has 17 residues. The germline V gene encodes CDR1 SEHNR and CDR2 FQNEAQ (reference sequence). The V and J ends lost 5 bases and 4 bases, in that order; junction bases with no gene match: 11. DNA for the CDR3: TGTGCCAGCAGCGCCCGTCTGACTAGCGGGGAAGCAGATACGCAGTATTTT. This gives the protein CASSARLTSGEADTQYF.

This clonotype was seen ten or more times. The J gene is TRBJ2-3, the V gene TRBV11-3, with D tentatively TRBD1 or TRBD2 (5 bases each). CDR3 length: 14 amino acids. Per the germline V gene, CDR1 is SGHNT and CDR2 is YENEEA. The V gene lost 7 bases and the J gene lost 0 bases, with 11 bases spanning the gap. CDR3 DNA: TGTGCCAGCACCTGGGACGTAAGCACAGATACGCAGTATTTT. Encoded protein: CASTWDVSTDTQYF.

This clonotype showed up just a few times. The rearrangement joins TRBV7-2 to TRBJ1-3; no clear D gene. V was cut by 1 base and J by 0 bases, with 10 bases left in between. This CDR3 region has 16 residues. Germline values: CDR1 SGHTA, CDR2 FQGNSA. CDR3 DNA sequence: TGTGCCAGCAGCTTAGAAGGACGCCTCTCTGGAAACACCATATATTTT. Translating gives CASSLEGRLSGNTIYF.

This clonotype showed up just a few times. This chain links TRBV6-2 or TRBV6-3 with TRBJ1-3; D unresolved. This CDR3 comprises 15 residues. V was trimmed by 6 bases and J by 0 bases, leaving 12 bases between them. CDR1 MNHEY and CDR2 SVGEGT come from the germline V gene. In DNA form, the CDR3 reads TGTGCCAGCAGCAATTCGATCTCCTCTGGAAACACCATATATTTT. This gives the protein CASSNSISSGNTIYF.

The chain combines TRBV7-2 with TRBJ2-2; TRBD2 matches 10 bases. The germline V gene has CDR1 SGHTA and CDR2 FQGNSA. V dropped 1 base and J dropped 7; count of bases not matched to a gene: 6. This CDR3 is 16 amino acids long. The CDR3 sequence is CASSLVAGGTIGELFF. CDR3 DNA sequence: TGTGCCAGCAGCTTAGTAGCGGGGGGCACTATCGGGGAGCTGTTTTTT.

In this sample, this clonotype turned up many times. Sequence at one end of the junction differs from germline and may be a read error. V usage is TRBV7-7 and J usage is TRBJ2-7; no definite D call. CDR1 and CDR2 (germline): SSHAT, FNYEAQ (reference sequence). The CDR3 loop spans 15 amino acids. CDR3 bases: TGTGCTAGCAGCTTAAGCGCGTGGAGCTCCTACGAGCAGTACTTC. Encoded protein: CASSLSAWSSYEQYF.

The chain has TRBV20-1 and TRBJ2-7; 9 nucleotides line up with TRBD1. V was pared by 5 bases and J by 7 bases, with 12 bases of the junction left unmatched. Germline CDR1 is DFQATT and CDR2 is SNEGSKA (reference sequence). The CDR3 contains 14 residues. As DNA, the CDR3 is TGCAGTGCTGCCGACACAGGGGGCCTCGGGGAGCAGTACTTC. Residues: CSAADTGGLGEQYF.

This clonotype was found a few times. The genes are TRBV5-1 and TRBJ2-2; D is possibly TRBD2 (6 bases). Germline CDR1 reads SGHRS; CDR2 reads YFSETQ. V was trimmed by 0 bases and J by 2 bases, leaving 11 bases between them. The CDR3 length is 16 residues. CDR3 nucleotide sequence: TGCGCCAGCAGCTTGGGATGGGACTCCAACACCGGGGAGCTGTTTTTT. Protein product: CASSLGWDSNTGELFF.

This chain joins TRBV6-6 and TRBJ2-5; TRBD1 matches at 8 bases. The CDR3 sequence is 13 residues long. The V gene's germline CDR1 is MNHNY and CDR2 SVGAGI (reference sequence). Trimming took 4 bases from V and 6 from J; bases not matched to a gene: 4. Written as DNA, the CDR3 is TGTGCCAGCAGTTCGACAGGGGTAAAGACCCAGTACTTC. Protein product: CASSSTGVKTQYF.

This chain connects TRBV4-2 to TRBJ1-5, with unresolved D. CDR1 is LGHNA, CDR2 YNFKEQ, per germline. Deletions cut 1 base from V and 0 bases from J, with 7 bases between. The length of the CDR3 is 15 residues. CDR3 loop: CASSQGVISNQPQHF. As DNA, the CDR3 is TGTGCCAGCAGCCAAGGGGTGATTAGCAATCAGCCCCAGCATTTT.

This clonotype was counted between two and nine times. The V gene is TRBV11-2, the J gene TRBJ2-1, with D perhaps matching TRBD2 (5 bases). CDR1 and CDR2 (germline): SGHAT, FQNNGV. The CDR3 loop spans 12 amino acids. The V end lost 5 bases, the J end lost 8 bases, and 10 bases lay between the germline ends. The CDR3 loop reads CASSATSHEQFF. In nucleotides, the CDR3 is TGTGCCAGCAGCGCCACTAGTCATGAGCAGTTCTTC.

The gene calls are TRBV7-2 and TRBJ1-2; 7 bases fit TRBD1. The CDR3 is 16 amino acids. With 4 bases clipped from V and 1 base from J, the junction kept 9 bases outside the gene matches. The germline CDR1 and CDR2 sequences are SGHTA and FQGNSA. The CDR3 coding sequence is TGTGCCAGCAGCTCTCAACAGGGGATTCGTAACTATGGCTACACCTTC. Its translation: CASSSQQGIRNYGYTF.

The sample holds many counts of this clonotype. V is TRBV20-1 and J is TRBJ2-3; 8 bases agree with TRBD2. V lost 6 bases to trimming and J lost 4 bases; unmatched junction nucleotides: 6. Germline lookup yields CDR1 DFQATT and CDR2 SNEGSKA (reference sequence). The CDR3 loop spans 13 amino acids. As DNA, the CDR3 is TGCAGTGCAGGCGGGGGGAATCCAGATACGCAGTATTTT. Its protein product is CSAGGGNPDTQYF.

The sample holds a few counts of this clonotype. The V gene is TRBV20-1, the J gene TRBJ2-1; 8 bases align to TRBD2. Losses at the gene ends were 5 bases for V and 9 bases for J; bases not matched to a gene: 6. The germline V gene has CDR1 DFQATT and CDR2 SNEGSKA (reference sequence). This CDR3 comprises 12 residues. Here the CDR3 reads CSAGTRRSEQFF. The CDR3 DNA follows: TGCAGTGCTGGGACTAGGCGAAGTGAGCAGTTCTTC.

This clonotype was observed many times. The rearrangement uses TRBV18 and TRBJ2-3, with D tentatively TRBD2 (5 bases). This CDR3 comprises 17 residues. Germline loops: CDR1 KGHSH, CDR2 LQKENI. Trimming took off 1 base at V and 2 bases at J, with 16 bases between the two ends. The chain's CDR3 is CASSPRLPAGDTDTQYF. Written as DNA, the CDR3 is TGTGCCAGCTCACCACGTCTTCCCGCCGGGGACACAGATACGCAGTATTTT.

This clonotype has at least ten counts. The CDR3 region is CASSLRDRTQGDTGELFF. Written as DNA, the CDR3 is TGTGCCAGCAGCTTAAGGGACCGGACGCAGGGGGACACCGGGGAGCTGTTTTTT. The V call is TRBV7-3, the J call TRBJ2-2; 7 positions agree with TRBD1. This CDR3 is built from 18 residues. CDR1 and CDR2 (germline): SGHTA, FQGTGA. Trimming took 1 base from V and 3 from J; bases not matched to a gene: 11. The whole variable domain, filled in from reference TRBV7-3 and TRBJ2-2, reads GAGVSQTPSNKVTEKGKYVELRCDPISGHTALYWYRQSLGQGPEFLIYFQGTGAADDSGLPNDRFFAVRPEGSVSTLKIQRTERGDSAVYLCASSLRDRTQGDTGELFFGEGSRLTVL.

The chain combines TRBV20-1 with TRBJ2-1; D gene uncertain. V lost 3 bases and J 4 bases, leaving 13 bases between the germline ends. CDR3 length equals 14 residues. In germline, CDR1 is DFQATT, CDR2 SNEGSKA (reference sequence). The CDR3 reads CSARWGPSYNEQFF. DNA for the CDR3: TGCAGTGCTAGGTGGGGTCCATCTTACAATGAGCAGTTCTTC.

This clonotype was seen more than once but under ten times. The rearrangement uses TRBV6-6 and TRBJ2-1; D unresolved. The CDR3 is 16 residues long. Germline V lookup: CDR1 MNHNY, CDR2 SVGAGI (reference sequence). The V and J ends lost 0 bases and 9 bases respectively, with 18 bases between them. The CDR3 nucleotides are TGTGCCAGCAGTTACTCGTCAGGCCCCGCTGTGGGTGAGCAGTTCTTC. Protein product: CASSYSSGPAVGEQFF.

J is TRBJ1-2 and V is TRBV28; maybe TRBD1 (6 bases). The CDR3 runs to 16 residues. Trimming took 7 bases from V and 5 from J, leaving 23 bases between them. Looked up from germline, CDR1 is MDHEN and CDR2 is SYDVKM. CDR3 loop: CASNPRGARGGYGYTF. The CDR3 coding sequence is TGTGCCAGCAACCCCCGCGGGGCCAGGGGTGGGTATGGCTACACCTTC.